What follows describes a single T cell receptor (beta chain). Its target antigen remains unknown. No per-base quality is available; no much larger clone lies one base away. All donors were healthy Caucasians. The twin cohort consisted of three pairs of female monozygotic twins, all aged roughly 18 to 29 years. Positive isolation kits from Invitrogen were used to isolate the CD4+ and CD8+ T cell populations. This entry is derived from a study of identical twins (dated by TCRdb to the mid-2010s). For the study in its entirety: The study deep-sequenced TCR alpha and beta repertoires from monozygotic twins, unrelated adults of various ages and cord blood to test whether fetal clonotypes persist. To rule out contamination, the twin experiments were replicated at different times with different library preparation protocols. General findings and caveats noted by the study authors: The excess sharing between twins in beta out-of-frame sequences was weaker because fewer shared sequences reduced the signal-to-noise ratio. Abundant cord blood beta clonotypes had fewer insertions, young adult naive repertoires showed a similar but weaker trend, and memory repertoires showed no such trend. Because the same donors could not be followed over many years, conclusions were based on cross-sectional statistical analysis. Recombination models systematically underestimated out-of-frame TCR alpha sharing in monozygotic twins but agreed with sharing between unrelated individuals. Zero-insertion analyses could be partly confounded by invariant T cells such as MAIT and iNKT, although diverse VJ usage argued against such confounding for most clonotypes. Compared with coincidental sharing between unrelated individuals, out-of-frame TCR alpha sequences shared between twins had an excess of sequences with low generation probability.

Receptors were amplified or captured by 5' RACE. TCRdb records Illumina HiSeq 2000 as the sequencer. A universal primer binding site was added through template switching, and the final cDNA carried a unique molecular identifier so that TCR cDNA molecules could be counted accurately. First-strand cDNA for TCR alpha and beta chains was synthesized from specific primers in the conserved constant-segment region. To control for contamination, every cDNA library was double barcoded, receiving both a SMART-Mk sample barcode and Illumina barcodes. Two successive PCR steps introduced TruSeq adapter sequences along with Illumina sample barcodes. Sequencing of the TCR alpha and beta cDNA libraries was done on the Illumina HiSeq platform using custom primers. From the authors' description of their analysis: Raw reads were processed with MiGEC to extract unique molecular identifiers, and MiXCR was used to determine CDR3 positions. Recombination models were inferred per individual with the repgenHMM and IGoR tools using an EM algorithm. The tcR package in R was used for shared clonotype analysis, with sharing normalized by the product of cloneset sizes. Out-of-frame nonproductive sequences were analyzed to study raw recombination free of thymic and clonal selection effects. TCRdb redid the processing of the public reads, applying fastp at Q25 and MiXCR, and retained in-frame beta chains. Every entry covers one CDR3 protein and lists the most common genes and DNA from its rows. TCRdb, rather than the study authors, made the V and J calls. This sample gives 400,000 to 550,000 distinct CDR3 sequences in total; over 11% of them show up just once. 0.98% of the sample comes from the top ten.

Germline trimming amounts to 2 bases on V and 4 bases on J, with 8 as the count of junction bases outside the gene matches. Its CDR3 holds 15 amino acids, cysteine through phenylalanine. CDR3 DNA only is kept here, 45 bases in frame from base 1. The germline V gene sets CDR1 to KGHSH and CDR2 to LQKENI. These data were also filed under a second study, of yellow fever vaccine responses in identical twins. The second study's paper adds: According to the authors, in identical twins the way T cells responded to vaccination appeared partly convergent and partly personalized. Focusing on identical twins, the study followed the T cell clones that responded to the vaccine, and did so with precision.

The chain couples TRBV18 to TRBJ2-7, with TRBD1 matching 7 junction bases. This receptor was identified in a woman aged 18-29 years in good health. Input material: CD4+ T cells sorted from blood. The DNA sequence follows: TGTGCCAGCTCACCAAGCACAGGGGAAAGATACGAGCAGTACTTC. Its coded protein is CASSPSTGERYEQYF.